This T cell receptor beta chain was recovered during a study of brain T cells in children with intractable seizures. Measured with immunoSEQ multiplex PCR; TCRdb has only the in-frame clones, and not every one. The sample contains under 150,000 clones, roughly 92% of which appear only once. The sequenced cases were selected for having the highest brain T cell transcript signatures. The CDR3 runs to 12 residues. Between the trimmed V and J ends, which lost 3 bases and 7 bases, there was a span of 7 bases. Germline V gene data show CDR1 as WSHSY and CDR2 as SAAADI. This clone was counted between two and nine times.

This receptor was identified in a boy in the first two years of life with hemimegalencephaly and intractable seizures. The sample consisted of peripheral blood, taken at surgery. The chain has TRBV10-2 and TRBJ1-5; D unresolved. The CDR3 DNA follows: TGCGCCAGCAGTGATGGGGTGCAGCCCCAGCATTTT. This sequence encodes CASSDGVQPQHF.